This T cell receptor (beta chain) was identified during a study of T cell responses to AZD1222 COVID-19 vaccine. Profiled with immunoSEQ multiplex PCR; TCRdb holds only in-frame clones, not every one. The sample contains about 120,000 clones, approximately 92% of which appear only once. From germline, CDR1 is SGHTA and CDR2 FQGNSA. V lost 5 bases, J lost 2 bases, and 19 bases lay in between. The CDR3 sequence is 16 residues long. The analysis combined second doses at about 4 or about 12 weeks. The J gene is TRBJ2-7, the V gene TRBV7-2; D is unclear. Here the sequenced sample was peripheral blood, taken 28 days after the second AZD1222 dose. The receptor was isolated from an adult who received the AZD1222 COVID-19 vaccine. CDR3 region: CASSPTLAFEPYEQYF. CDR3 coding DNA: TGTGCCAGCAGCCCGACCCTGGCGTTTGAACCCTACGAGCAGTACTTC.